This TCR beta chain was sequenced during a study of CD8+CD57+ T cells in acquired aplastic anemia. Findings and caveats of the study: In common between the patients and the controls were some 29 CD8+ CDR3 sequences. No significant difference in CD8+ Simpson's diversity was found between patients and controls.

With 3 bases removed from V and 4 bases from J, the gap between germline ends came to 7 bases. CDR3 size: 13 residues. Germline CDR1 is SGHVS and CDR2 is FQNEAQ. It was genomic DNA that served as the template for profiling TCR beta VDJ and CDR3. TCRdb re-called the reads with MiXCR, one entry per CDR3 protein. The repertoire consists of about 160,000 distinct CDR3 sequences, with about 70% occurring once and the leading ten covering roughly half. This clonotype has ten or more counts. The antigen remains undetermined. Patients included in sequencing had previously demonstrated CD8+CD57+ cell expansion by flow cytometry.

The rearrangement joins TRBV7-8 to TRBJ2-1; D not certain. This clonotype originated in a human donor with aplastic anemia. The sequenced sample was sorted CD4+, CD8+, or CD8+CD57+ T cells (not recorded which) from PBMCs. CDR3 residues: CASSFRPYNEQFF. DNA of the CDR3: TGTGCCAGCAGCTTTCGTCCTTACAATGAGCAGTTCTTC.